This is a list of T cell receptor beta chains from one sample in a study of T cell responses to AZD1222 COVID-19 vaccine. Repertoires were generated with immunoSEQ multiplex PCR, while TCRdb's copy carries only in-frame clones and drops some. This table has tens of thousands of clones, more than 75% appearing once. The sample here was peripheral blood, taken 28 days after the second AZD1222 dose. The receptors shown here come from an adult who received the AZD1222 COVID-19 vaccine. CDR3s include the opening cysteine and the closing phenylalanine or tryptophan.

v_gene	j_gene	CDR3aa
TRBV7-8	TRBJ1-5	CASSRRDRGDHQPQHF
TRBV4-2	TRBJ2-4	CASRCGGGRLKNIQYF
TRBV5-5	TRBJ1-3	CASSLGNTGSGNTIYF
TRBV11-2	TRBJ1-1	CASSFSPPYEAFF
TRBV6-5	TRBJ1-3	CASATSSGNTIYF
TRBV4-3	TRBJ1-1	CASSQESASTEAFF
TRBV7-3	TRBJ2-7	CASSSRPSDEQYF
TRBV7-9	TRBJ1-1	CASSLLAAGTEAFF
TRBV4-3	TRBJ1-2	CASSLTGGGSYGYTF
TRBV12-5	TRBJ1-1	CASGWGTEAFF
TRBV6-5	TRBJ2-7	CASSLQQGTSDEQYF
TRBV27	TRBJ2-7	CASSSGQLQFEQYF
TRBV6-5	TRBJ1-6	CASSAGQGVSPLHF
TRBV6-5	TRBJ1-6	CASSRVLGNSPLHF
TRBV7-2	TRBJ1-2	CASSSTGEVGYTF
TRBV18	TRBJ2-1	CASSLSREGNEQFF
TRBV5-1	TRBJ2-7	CASSLGTSGGASYEQYF
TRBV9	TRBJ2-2	CASSVRLAEGKRETGELFF
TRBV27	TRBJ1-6	CASSLISLSPLHF
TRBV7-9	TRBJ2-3	CASSQNPTVVRTDTQYF
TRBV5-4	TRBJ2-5	CASSLAGTETQYF
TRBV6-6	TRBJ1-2	CASRVYRGPNYGYTF
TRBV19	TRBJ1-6	CASSSGSPLHF
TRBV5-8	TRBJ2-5	CASSAGTRGGTQYF
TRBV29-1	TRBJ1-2	CSVEVEDTYGYTF
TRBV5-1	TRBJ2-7	CASSLGTGKDEQYF
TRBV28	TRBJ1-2	CASSLGLGGHGYTF